The source of this TCR beta chain is a study of OX40 agonist ivuxolimab in advanced cancers. This clone was seen a single time. Its target is unknown. Broader study findings: CD4+ and CD8+ T cells in blood underwent clonal expansion by week 6 at 0.1 to 3.0 mg/kg. Some patients who did not respond also had low normalized T-cell clonal expansion.

This CDR3 region has 15 residues. Germline lookup yields CDR1 SNHLY and CDR2 FYNNEI. Trimming cost V 3 bases and J 7 bases, with 16 bases left between them. The assay was immunoSEQ multiplex PCR, and TCRdb's table has in-frame clones only and misses some. The table includes approximately 79,000 clones, over 85% detected once. Specimen: CD4+ or CD8+ T cells sorted from blood, collected in a trial of the OX40 agonist ivuxolimab. The genes are TRBV2 and TRBJ2-1; possible D gene TRBD2, 6 bases. This receptor was identified in an adult with an advanced solid tumor such as melanoma, head and neck, liver or kidney cancer. This chain's CDR3 is CASSEGGLVWNEQFF. In DNA form, the CDR3 reads TGTGCCAGCAGTGAGGGGGGACTGGTCTGGAATGAGCAGTTCTTC.